This T cell receptor (beta chain) was recovered during a study of CD8+ T cells in alopecia areata. Study at large: Oral tofacitinib (5 to 10 mg twice daily) was administered to treated patients.

Following RNA extraction, reverse transcription yielded cDNA that acted as the sequencing template. The method was immunoSEQ multiplex PCR; TCRdb's version includes in-frame clones alone and lacks a portion of them. The data contain approximately 200,000 clones, roughly 44% of them singletons. The CDR3 extends over 15 amino acids. Germline CDR1 reads MDHEN; CDR2 reads SYDVKM. Between the trimmed V and J ends, which lost 6 bases and 0 bases, there was a span of 15 bases. Many counts were recorded for this clone. What it binds is unknown. This sample also contains other DNA sequences that code for the same CDR3. Study outcomes and limitations: Patients shared TCRs less clearly than mice did, possibly for HLA-related reasons. Amid tofacitinib therapy, many expanded lesional clones stayed present in scalp and blood.

The treatment: oral pan-JAK inhibitor, 5-10 mg twice daily. V and J are TRBV28 and TRBJ2-7, with D unclear. The source was CD4+ T cells sorted from blood, collected at roughly week 38, from a patient treated with tofacitinib. The clonotype originates from a human donor with alopecia areata. The DNA of the CDR3 is TGTGCCAGCAGCCTAACACCCCGAAGCTCCTACGAGCAGTACTTC. This translates into CASSLTPRSSYEQYF.